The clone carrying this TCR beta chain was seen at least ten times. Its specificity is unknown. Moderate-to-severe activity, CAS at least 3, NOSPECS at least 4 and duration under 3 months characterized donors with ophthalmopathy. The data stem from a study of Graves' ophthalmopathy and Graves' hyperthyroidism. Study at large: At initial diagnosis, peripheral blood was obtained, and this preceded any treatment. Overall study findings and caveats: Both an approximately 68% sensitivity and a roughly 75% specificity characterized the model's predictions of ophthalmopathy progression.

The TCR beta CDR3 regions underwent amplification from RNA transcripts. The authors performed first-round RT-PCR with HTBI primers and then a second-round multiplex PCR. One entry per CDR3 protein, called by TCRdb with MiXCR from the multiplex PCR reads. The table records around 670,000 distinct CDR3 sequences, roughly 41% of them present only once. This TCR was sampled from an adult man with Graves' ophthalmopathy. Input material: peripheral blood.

The CDR3 loop reads CASSYRDRVHEQYF. The CDR3, as DNA: TGTGCCAGCAGCTACCGGGACAGGGTCCACGAGCAGTACTTC. V gene TRBV7-2 combines with J gene TRBJ2-7; 9 bases are a match to TRBD1. The CDR3 loop spans 14 amino acids. The ends lost 4 bases at V and 5 bases at J; junction bases unmatched: 6. CDR1 and CDR2 from the germline V gene are SGHTA and FQGNSA.